This TCR beta chain was captured by sequencing in a study of cytomegalovirus exposure and HLA in healthy donors. Germline V gives CDR1 MGHRA, CDR2 YSYEKL. The V and J ends lost 1 base and 4 bases respectively, with 10 bases between them. The CDR3 runs 14 residues. Study conclusions and caveats: Earlier findings revealed that most TCR beta V segments proved productive either about 87% or about 30% of the time.

About this clone: Antigen specificity is unknown.

Among the donors, all were healthy bone marrow donors. The PCR ran on 60 Vbeta and 13 Jbeta primers. TCRdb's table, derived via immunoSEQ multiplex PCR, lists solely in-frame clones and lacks some. The sample lists approximately 180,000 clones, about 87% seen once, with roughly 1.8% in the top ten. This TCR came from a woman aged 18-30 years in good health and CMV-seronegative. The chain is built from TRBV4-1 and TRBJ1-2, with D hard to call. Input material: PBMCs. CDR3 nucleotide sequence: TGCGCCAGCAGCCAAGTGGAGGAGTCCTATGGCTACACCTTC. Amino acids: CASSQVEESYGYTF.